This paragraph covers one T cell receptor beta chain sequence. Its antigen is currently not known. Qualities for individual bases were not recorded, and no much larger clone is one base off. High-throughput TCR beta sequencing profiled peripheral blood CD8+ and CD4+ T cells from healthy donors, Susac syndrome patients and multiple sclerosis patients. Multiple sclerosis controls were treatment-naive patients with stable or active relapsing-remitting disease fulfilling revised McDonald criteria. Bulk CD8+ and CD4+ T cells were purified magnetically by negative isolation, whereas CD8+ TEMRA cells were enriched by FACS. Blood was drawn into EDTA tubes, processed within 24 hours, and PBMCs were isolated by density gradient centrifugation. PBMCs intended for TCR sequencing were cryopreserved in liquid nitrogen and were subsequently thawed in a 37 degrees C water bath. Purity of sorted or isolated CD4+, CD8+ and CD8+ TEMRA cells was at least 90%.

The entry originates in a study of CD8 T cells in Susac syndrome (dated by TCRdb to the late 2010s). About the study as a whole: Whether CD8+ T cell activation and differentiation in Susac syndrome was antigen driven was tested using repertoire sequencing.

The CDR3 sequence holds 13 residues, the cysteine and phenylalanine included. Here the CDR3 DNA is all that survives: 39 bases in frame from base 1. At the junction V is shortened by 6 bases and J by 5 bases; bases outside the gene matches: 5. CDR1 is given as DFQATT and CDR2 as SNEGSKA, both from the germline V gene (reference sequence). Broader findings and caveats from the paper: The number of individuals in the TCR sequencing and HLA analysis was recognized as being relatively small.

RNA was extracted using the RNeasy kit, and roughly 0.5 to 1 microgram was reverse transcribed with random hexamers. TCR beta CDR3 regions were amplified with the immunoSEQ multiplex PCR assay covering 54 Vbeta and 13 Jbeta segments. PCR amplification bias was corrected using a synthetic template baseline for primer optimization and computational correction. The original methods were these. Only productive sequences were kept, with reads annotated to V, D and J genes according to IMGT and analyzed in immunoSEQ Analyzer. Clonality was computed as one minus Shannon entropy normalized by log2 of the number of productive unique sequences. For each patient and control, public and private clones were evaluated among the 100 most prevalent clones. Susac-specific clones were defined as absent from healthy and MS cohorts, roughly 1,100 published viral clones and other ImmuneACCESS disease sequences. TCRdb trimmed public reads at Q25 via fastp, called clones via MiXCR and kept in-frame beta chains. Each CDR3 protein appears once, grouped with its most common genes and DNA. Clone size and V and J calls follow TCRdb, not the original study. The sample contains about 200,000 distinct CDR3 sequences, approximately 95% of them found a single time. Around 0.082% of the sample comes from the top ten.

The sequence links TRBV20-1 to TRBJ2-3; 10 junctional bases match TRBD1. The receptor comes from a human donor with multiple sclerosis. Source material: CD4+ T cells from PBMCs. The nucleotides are TGCAGTGCCATCGGGACAGGGGAAGATACGCAGTATTTT. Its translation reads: CSAIGTGEDTQYF.